Following are 2 T cell receptor beta chains from one sample sequenced in a study of blood T cell repertoires in COVID-19. Some clones are missing from TCRdb's copy, which holds only in-frame ones; the method was immunoSEQ multiplex PCR. The sample holds 50,000 or so clones, more than 75% seen once. Sequenced: peripheral blood. These receptor sequences come from a man aged 40-55 years with active COVID-19.

J is TRBJ2-7 and V is TRBV21-1; no check of the table's D call, TRBD1, against the DNA was made. TRBV21-1 is flagged as a pseudogene. This CDR3 contains 14 residues. This CDR3 reads CASSKGQGFYEQYF. CDR3 nucleotides: TGTGCCAGCAGCAAGGGTCAGGGATTCTACGAGCAGTACTTC.

The chain has TRBV19 and TRBJ1-6; TRBD1 matches at 8 bases. The CDR3 has 15 residues. V gave up 5 bases and J gave up 7 bases; unmatched junction bases: 7. Germline CDR1 LNHDA, CDR2 SQIVND (reference sequence). This CDR3 is CASSPQGAGNSPLHF. DNA of the CDR3: TGTGCCAGTAGTCCCCAGGGGGCAGGGAATTCACCCCTCCACTTT. Complete variable domain (other parts from reference TRBV19 and TRBJ1-6): DGGITQSPKYLFRKEGQNVTLSCEQNLNHDAMYWYRQDPGQGLRLIYYSQIVNDFQKGDIAEGYSVSREKKESFPLTVTSAQKNPTAFYLCASSPQGAGNSPLHFGNGTRLTVT.